Presented here are 7 T cell receptor beta chains from one specimen sequenced in a study of monozygotic twins with cystic fibrosis. Assay used: immunoSEQ multiplex PCR; TCRdb lists only in-frame clones, some missing. Of over 9,500 clones in the sample, almost 85% were seen once. The sequenced sample consisted of blood. These receptor sequences come from a man aged 18-30 years with cystic fibrosis.

This clone came up a few times. V and J are TRBV5-1 and TRBJ1-2; D not resolved. Germline V gene data show CDR1 as SGHRS and CDR2 as YFSETQ. Between the trimmed V and J ends, which lost 0 bases and 7 bases, there was a span of 10 bases. The CDR3 runs to 13 residues. The CDR3 sequence is CASSLDGPRGYTF. Here the CDR3 DNA reads TGCGCCAGCAGCTTGGATGGACCGCGTGGCTACACCTTC.

The chain uses TRBV19 and TRBJ2-7; D unclear. V dropped 5 bases and J dropped 4 bases, with 15 bases sitting between them. This CDR3 is built from 14 residues. Germline V gives CDR1 LNHDA, CDR2 SQIVND (reference sequence). CDR3 sequence: CASSPAGGSYEQYF. DNA of the CDR3: TGTGCCAGTAGTCCGGCCGGTGGGTCTTACGAGCAGTACTTC.

This clone was observed once. The rearrangement joins TRBV5-1 to TRBJ2-3; D is unresolved. The V gene lost 0 bases and the J gene lost 2 bases, with 10 bases spanning the gap. The germline CDR1 and CDR2 sequences are SGHRS and YFSETQ. There are 15 residues in the CDR3. The CDR3 reads CASSLGLPPTDTQYF. Here the CDR3 DNA reads TGCGCCAGCAGCTTGGGGTTACCCCCCACAGATACGCAGTATTTT.

V and J are TRBV12-5 and TRBJ2-7; 7 nucleotides align to TRBD2. Unmatched junction bases numbered 12, after V lost 6 bases and J lost 1 base. Germline V gives CDR1 LGHNT, CDR2 FRNRAP. The CDR3 spans 16 residues. The chain's CDR3 is CASGYPLAESSYEQYF. The CDR3 nucleotides read TGTGCTAGTGGCTACCCCCTAGCGGAGTCATCCTACGAGCAGTACTTC.

In DNA form, the CDR3 reads TGTGCCAGCAGTGAAGCGCGTGGGAACACCGGGGAGCTGTTTTTT. It is translated as CASSEARGNTGELFF. The rearrangement uses TRBV2 and TRBJ2-2; unclear D gene. CDR3 length: 15 amino acids. The germline CDR1 and CDR2 sequences are SNHLY and FYNNEI. The V end was cut by 0 bases, the J end by 1 base, with 6 bases between.

This rearrangement joins TRBV7-2 to TRBJ2-1; TRBD2 agrees at 11 bases. This CDR3 is built from 16 residues. The V and J ends lost 6 bases and 6 bases, in that order; junction bases with no gene match: 10. Germline CDR1 and CDR2: SGHTA and FQGNSA. CDR3 residues: CASRSPTSGAFNEQFF. The CDR3 bases are TGTGCCAGCAGATCACCGACTAGCGGGGCTTTCAATGAGCAGTTCTTC.

This clone turned up a few times. This sequence joins TRBV30 and TRBJ1-3, with D possibly matching TRBD1 (5 bases). The CDR3 contains 15 residues. CDR1 is GTSNPN, CDR2 SVGIG, per germline (reference sequence). V was trimmed by 2 bases and J by 4 bases, leaving 15 bases between them. CDR3: CAWSRDSGGGNTIYF. CDR3 coding DNA: TGTGCCTGGAGTCGGGACTCAGGCGGCGGAAACACCATATATTTT.